This TCR beta chain emerged from a study of CD8+ T cells in alopecia areata. Study overall: Among treated patients, oral tofacitinib was administered at 5 to 10 mg twice daily. Tofacitinib continued for 6 to 18 months and was then withheld for 6 months. Findings and caveats of the study: Patients displayed less clarity in TCR sharing than mice, a finding possibly related to HLA.

Reverse transcription of extracted RNA yielded cDNA, which provided the sequencing template. Method: immunoSEQ multiplex PCR; TCRdb's copy keeps in-frame clones and lacks some. The data show roughly 250,000 clones, less than 80% seen once. The sample holds a few counts of this clone. Its antigen is undetermined. The CDR3 sequence is 14 residues long. V was pared by 6 bases and J by 1 base, with 12 bases between. Germline assignment: CDR1 SQVTM and CDR2 ANQGSEA. The chain carries TRBV29-1 and TRBJ2-2; D gene unclear. The material was CD4+ T cells sorted from blood, obtained at week 0. This sequence was found in a human donor with alopecia areata. The DNA of the CDR3 is TGCAGCGTCGGCGGAGAAGGGAACACCGGGGAGCTGTTTTTT. Its translation: CSVGGEGNTGELFF.